This entry concerns a single T cell receptor (beta chain). The study assigned cohorts using participant-reported clinical history. Only in-frame clones appear in the TCRdb table, and some are missing; sequencing was by immunoSEQ multiplex PCR. The data show approximately 300,000 clones, roughly 90% seen once. The sample is drawn from a study of blood T cell repertoires in COVID-19. For the study at large: Sources were T cells, B-cell-depleted T cells, or PBMCs; the material itself was cDNA or gDNA.

In germline, CDR1 is MNHNY, CDR2 SVGAGI (reference sequence). V gave up 6 bases and J gave up 13 bases; unmatched junction bases: 15. This CDR3 is built from 14 residues. The sequencing input was PBMCs or T cells enriched from blood (not recorded which). The rearrangement joins TRBV6-6 to TRBJ1-5, with TRBD1 matching over 7 bases. The origin of this receptor is a woman in her thirties who had recovered from COVID-19. In nucleotides, the CDR3 is TGTGCCAGCAGCCCAACAGGGGCCAATCTGCCGCAGCATTTT. It codes for CASSPTGANLPQHF.